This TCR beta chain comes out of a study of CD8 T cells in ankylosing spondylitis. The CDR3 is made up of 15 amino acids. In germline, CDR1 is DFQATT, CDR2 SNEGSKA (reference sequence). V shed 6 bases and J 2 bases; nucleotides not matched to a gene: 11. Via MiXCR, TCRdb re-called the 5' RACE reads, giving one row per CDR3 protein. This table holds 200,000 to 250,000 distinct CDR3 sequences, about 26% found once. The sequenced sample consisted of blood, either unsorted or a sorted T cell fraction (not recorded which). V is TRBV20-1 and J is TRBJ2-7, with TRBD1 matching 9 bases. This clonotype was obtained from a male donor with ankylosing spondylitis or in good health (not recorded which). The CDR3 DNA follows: TGCAGTGCCTACGAGGGACAGGGAAAAACCTACGAGCAGTACTTC. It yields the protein CSAYEGQGKTYEQYF.